These 11 T cell receptor beta chains were sequenced from one sample in a study of T cells in localized non-small cell lung cancer. Clones were sequenced by immunoSEQ multiplex PCR, and TCRdb holds only the in-frame ones, with some missing. This table holds 6,200 or so clones, roughly 89% found once. The sequencing here drew on peripheral blood, taken before any cancer treatment. The receptors here all came from a male donor at least 60 years old with stage I lung adenocarcinoma.

The V and J genes are TRBV6-1 and TRBJ1-1, with D possibly matching TRBD1 (6 bases). The germline V gene has CDR1 MNHNS and CDR2 SASEGT. The CDR3 is made up of 14 amino acids. Between the trimmed V and J ends, which lost 3 bases and 1 base, there was a span of 9 bases. CDR3 protein: CASSETGRNTEAFF. CDR3 bases: TGTGCCAGCAGTGAGACAGGACGGAACACTGAAGCTTTCTTT.

The V and J genes are TRBV19 and TRBJ1-5; 7 bases agree with TRBD1. The CDR3 totals 14 residues. The germline CDR1 and CDR2 sequences are LNHDA and SQIVND (reference sequence). V dropped 5 bases and J dropped 1; count of bases not matched to a gene: 2. This chain's CDR3 is CASSEGASNQPQHF. The CDR3 bases are TGTGCCAGTAGTGAGGGGGCAAGCAATCAGCCCCAGCATTTT.

The genes are TRBV7-2 and TRBJ1-2; a possible D gene is TRBD1 (6 bases). Germline V lookup: CDR1 SGHTA, CDR2 FQGNSA. The V end was cut by 4 bases, the J end by 2 bases, with 11 bases between. This CDR3 has 14 residues. The CDR3 sequence is CASSSGGGNYGYTF. In DNA form, the CDR3 reads TGTGCCAGCAGCTCCGGAGGGGGGAACTATGGCTACACCTTC.

The J gene is TRBJ1-5, the V gene TRBV28; 7 bases map to TRBD1. CDR1 MDHEN and CDR2 SYDVKM come from the germline V gene. V shed 2 bases, J shed 3 bases, and the junction held 4 bases outside the gene matches. This CDR3 has 15 residues. In DNA, the CDR3 is TGTGCCAGCAGTTTACGACAGGGCTACAATCAGCCCCAGCATTTT. Encoded protein: CASSLRQGYNQPQHF.

This chain joins TRBV7-6 and TRBJ1-5, with D unresolved. CDR1 and CDR2 from the germline V gene are SGHVS and FNYEAQ. The ends were cut back, 0 bases at V and 7 bases at J, with 13 bases in the middle. The CDR3 runs 15 residues. The CDR3 nucleotides are TGTGCCAGCAGCTTAGCGACAACGGATGGCCAGCCCCAGCATTTT. As protein: CASSLATTDGQPQHF.

This clone has just a few counts. The chain joins TRBV5-1 to TRBJ1-1; D call uncertain. Germline V gene data show CDR1 as SGHRS and CDR2 as YFSETQ. This CDR3 spans 16 amino acids. V dropped 3 bases and J dropped 4 bases, with 19 bases sitting between them. DNA of the CDR3: TGCGCCAGCAGCTCCGTACGGTCCGGGAGAGGCACTGAAGCTTTCTTT. Protein product: CASSSVRSGRGTEAFF.

The chain combines TRBV7-8 with TRBJ2-1, with D perhaps TRBD2 (6 bases). Trimming shortened V by 2 bases and J by 4 bases, and 18 bases separated the two germline ends. Germline CDR1 SGHVS, CDR2 FQNEAQ. The CDR3 loop spans 17 amino acids. CDR3 residues: CASSLYGLASEYNEQFF. The DNA of the CDR3 is TGTGCCAGCAGCTTATATGGGTTGGCTAGCGAGTACAATGAGCAGTTCTTC.

Within the sample, this clone is large (0.1 to 1%). This chain joins TRBV6-4 and TRBJ1-2; D is unresolved. Germline assignment: CDR1 MRHNA and CDR2 SNTAGT. Trimming shortened V by 0 bases and J by 6 bases, and 8 bases separated the two germline ends. This CDR3 region has 13 residues. The CDR3 nucleotides read TGTGCCAGCAGTGACTCGGACGGGGATGGCTACACCTTC. The encoded protein is CASSDSDGDGYTF.

This chain uses TRBV10-3 with TRBJ2-1, with no clear D. The ends were cut back, 4 bases at V and 7 bases at J, with 5 bases in the middle. The CDR3 is 11 residues long. Germline V gene lookup returns CDR1 ENHRY and CDR2 SYGVKD. CDR3 DNA sequence: TGTGCCATCAGTGCTAAGAATGAGCAGTTCTTC. Its protein product is CAISAKNEQFF.

The chain has TRBV7-8 and TRBJ2-3; possible D gene TRBD2, 5 bases. Germline CDR1 is SGHVS and CDR2 is FQNEAQ. This CDR3 region has 13 residues. The V and J ends lost 5 bases and 1 base respectively, with 7 bases between them. The CDR3 bases are TGTGCCAGCAGCCAGAGGGGCACAGATACGCAGTATTTT. It codes for CASSQRGTDTQYF.

The rearrangement joins TRBV4-1 to TRBJ2-7; 9 bases line up with TRBD1. The CDR3 length is 17 residues. Germline V lookup: CDR1 MGHRA, CDR2 YSYEKL. V was pared by 4 bases and J by 4 bases, with 14 bases of the junction left unmatched. The CDR3 DNA follows: TGCGCCAGCAGCCCTCAGGTTGTGGGACAGGGTTTTTACGAGCAGTACTTC. Protein product: CASSPQVVGQGFYEQYF.